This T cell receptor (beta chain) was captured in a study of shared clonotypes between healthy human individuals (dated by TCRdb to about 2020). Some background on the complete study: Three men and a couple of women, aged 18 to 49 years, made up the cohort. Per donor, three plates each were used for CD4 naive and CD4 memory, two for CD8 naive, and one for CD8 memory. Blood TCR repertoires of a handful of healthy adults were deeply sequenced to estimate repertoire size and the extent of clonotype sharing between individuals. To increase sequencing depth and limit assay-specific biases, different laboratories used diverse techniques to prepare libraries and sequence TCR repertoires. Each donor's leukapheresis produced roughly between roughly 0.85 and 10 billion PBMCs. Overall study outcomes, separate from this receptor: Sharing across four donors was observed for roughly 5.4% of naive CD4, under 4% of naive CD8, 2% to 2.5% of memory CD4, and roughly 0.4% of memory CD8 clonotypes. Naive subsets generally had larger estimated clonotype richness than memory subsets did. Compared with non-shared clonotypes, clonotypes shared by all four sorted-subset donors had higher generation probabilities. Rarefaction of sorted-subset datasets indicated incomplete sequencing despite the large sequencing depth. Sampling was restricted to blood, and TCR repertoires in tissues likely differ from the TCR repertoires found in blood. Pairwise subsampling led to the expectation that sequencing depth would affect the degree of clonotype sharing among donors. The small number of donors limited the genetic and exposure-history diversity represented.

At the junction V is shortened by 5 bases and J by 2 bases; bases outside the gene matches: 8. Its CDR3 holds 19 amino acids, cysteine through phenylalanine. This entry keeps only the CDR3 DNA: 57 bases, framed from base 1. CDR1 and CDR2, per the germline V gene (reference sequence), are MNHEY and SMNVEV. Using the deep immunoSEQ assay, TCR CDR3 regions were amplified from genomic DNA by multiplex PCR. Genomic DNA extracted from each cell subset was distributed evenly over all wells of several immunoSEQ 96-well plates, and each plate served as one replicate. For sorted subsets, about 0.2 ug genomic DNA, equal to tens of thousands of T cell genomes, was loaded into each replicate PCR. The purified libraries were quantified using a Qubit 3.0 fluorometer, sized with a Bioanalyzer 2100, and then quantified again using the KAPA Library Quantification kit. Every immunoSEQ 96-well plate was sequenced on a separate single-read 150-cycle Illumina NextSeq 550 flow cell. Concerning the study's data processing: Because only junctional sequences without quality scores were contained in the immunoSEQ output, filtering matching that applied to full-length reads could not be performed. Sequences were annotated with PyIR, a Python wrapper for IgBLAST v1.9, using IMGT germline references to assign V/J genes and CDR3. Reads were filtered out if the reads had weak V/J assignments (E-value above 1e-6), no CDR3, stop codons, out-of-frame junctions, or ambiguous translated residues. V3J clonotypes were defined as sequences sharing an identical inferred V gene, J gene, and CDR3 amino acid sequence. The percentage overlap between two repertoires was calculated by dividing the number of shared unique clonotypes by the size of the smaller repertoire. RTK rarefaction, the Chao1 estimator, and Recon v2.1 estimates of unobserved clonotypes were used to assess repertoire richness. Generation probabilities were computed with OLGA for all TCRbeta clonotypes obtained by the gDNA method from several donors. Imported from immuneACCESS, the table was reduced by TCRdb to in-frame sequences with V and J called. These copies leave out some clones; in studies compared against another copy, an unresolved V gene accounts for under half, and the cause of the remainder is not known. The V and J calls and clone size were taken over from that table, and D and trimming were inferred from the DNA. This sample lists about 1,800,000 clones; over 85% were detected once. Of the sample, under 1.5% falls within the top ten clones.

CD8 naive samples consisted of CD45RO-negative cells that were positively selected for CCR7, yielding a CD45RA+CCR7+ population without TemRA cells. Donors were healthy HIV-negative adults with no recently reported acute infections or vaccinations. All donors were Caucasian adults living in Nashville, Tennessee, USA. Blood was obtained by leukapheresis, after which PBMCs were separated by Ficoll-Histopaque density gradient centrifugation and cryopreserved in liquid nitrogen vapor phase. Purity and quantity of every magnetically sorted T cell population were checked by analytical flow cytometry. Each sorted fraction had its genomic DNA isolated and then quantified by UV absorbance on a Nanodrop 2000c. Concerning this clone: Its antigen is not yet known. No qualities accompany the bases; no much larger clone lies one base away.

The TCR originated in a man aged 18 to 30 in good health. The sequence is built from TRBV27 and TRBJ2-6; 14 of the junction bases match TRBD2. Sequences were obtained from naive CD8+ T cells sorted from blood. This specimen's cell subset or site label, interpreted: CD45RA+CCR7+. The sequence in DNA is TGTGCCAGCAGTACCCCCCTGACTAGCGGGGGGGCTGGGGCCAACGTCCTGACTTTC. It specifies CASSTPLTSGGAGANVLTF.